What follows are 25 T cell receptor beta chains derived from one specimen sequenced in a study of blood T cell repertoires in COVID-19. Repertoires were generated with immunoSEQ multiplex PCR, while TCRdb's copy carries only in-frame clones and drops some. This table has nearly 110,000 clones, over 70% appearing once. Source material: peripheral blood. These receptors came from a human donor with acute or convalescent COVID-19. The donor label of this sample is uncertain.

This chain joins TRBV27 and TRBJ2-2, with TRBD1 matching 7 bases. CDR1 is MNHEY and CDR2 is SMNVEV in the germline V gene (reference sequence). V trimming: 3 bases; J trimming: 4 bases; junction bases outside the gene matches: 8. This CDR3 comprises 16 residues. The CDR3 here is CASSLTGSAVTGELFF. In DNA, the CDR3 is TGTGCCAGCAGTTTGACAGGGTCAGCGGTCACCGGGGAGCTGTTTTTT.

This clone was found a few times. The chain is built from TRBV28 and TRBJ2-1; TRBD1 aligns across 8 bases. CDR1 MDHEN and CDR2 SYDVKM come from the germline V gene. J gave up 1 base and V 6 bases, and 8 bases lay outside the gene matches. There are 16 residues in the CDR3. The CDR3 region is CASSTGGFGSYNEQFF. The CDR3 DNA reads TGTGCCAGCAGCACAGGGGGTTTTGGTTCCTACAATGAGCAGTTCTTC.

The sample holds one count of this clone. The CDR3 DNA reads as TGCAGCGTTGAAGGGGCAGCAAGCGGGGAGCTGTTTTTT. Encoded protein: CSVEGAASGELFF. This chain links TRBV29-1 with TRBJ2-2; D gene uncertain. Trimming removed 1 base from V and 7 bases from J, with 10 bases in between. CDR3 length: 13 residues. Germline CDR1 is SQVTM and CDR2 is ANQGSEA.

This clone occurred once. The V call is TRBV6-6, the J call TRBJ2-6; tentatively, D is TRBD2 (5 bases). Looked up from germline, CDR1 is MNHNY and CDR2 is SVGAGI (reference sequence). The CDR3 length is 16 residues. Trimming took off 6 bases at V and 2 bases at J, with 14 bases between the two ends. CDR3 in DNA: TGTGCCAGCAGCGACCCCCCCGGGGCTGGGGCCAACGTCCTGACTTTC. Residues: CASSDPPGAGANVLTF.

This clone was seen just once. J is TRBJ2-2 and V is TRBV19; D not certain. Germline V lookup: CDR1 LNHDA, CDR2 SQIVND (reference sequence). The CDR3 loop spans 14 amino acids. V was cut by 2 bases and J by 2 bases, with 6 bases left in between. The CDR3, as DNA: TGTGCCAGTAGTATAAGACATAACACCGGGGAGCTGTTTTTT. This codes for CASSIRHNTGELFF.

This CDR3 reads CASSEPLAGYNEQFF. In DNA, the CDR3 is TGTGCCAGCAGTGAACCACTAGCGGGCTACAATGAGCAGTTCTTC. V and J are TRBV25-1 and TRBJ2-1; 9 nucleotides align to TRBD2. The CDR3 totals 15 residues. V trimming: 2 bases; J trimming: 3 bases; junction bases outside the gene matches: 2. Germline lookup yields CDR1 MGHDK and CDR2 SYGVNS.

V gene TRBV7-2 combines with J gene TRBJ2-7; possible D gene TRBD1, 6 bases. Germline assignment: CDR1 SGHTA and CDR2 FQGNSA. Trimming shortened V by 6 bases and J by 2 bases, and 14 bases separated the two germline ends. The CDR3 consists of 14 residues. The CDR3 DNA is TGTGCCAGCAGTCCACATGGACAGACCTACGAGCAGTACTTC. Encoded protein: CASSPHGQTYEQYF.

The chain joins TRBV3-1 (or the pseudogene TRBV3-2) to TRBJ2-2; a weak D match, TRBD2 (6 bases). Trimming removed 6 bases at V and 6 bases at J, with 17 bases between. Germline V gene data show CDR1 as LGHDT and CDR2 as YNNKEL (reference sequence). The CDR3 has 15 residues. The CDR3 coding sequence is TGTGCCAGCAGACTCGGGACTCCTAGGGCCGGGGAGCTGTTTTTT. Translated, it gives CASRLGTPRAGELFF.

The chain is built from TRBV6-5 and TRBJ1-2, with 9 bases identical to TRBD1. CDR1 is MNHEY and CDR2 is SVGAGI in the germline V gene. The CDR3 runs to 14 residues. Trimming removed 5 bases from V and 3 bases from J; junction bases left unmatched: 4. CDR3 nucleotide sequence: TGTGCCAGCAGTCTCTGGACAGGGGACTATGGCTACACCTTC. Translated: CASSLWTGDYGYTF.

Only a few counts were recorded for this clone. The chain employs TRBV7-2 and TRBJ2-1, with D possibly TRBD2 on 5 matching bases. The CDR3 runs to 13 residues. With 5 bases removed from V and 6 bases from J, the gap between germline ends came to 11 bases. Per the germline V gene, CDR1 is SGHTA and CDR2 is FQGNSA. The CDR3 coding sequence is TGTGCCAGCAGCCCACTCCGGGGCAATGAGCAGTTCTTC. This gives the protein CASSPLRGNEQFF.

The chain has TRBV18 and TRBJ2-3; 8 bases agree with TRBD1. The length of the CDR3 is 13 residues. Germline V lookup: CDR1 KGHSH, CDR2 LQKENI. V shed 6 bases, J shed 2 bases, and the junction held 1 base outside the gene matches. CDR3: CASSDRATDTQYF. CDR3 nucleotide sequence: TGTGCCAGCTCGGACAGGGCCACAGATACGCAGTATTTT.

The CDR3 DNA reads TGTGCCAGCACCCCAGAGGGGGCTGGGGCCAACGTCCTGACTTTC. It specifies CASTPEGAGANVLTF. V gene TRBV28 combines with J gene TRBJ2-6; D is perhaps TRBD1 (6 bases). This CDR3 comprises 15 residues. The V end was cut by 7 bases, the J end by 2 bases, with 12 bases between. Germline lookup yields CDR1 MDHEN and CDR2 SYDVKM. The full variable domain, completed using reference TRBV28 and TRBJ2-6, is DVKVTQSSRYLVKRTGEKVFLECVQDMDHENMFWYRQDPGLGLRLIYFSYDVKMKEKGDIPEGYSVSREKKERFSLILESASTNQTSMYLCASTPEGAGANVLTFGAGSRLTVL.

This clone has just a few counts. The chain carries TRBV4-1 and TRBJ1-2; unclear D gene. The CDR3 runs to 15 residues. Between the trimmed V and J ends, which lost 0 bases and 5 bases, there was a span of 13 bases. The germline CDR1 and CDR2 sequences are MGHRA and YSYEKL. DNA of the CDR3: TGCGCCAGCAGCCAAGATAGGCTAGGAACTTATGGCTACACCTTC. It is translated as CASSQDRLGTYGYTF.

This clone was counted a few times. The genes are TRBV6-5 and TRBJ2-5; 8 bases are a match to TRBD1. This CDR3 spans 14 amino acids. Germline trimming cut 6 bases from V and 4 bases from J; bases unmatched to any gene: 7. Germline V CDR1 and CDR2: MNHEY, SVGAGI. CDR3 region: CASSVDRVLETQYF. For the CDR3, the DNA is TGTGCCAGCAGCGTGGACAGGGTCCTAGAGACCCAGTACTTC.

The rearrangement uses TRBV9 and TRBJ1-3, with a weak D call TRBD1 (6 bases). With 3 bases removed from V and 9 bases from J, the gap between germline ends came to 10 bases. Per germline, CDR1 SGDLS and CDR2 YYNGEE. This CDR3 is 12 amino acids long. The CDR3 loop reads CASSGGGGTIYF. As DNA, the CDR3 is TGTGCCAGCAGCGGAGGGGGTGGCACCATATATTTT.

The count of this clone is one. The chain links TRBV9 to TRBJ2-1, with D tentatively TRBD1 (5 bases). The CDR3 is made up of 16 amino acids. Germline V gene data show CDR1 as SGDLS and CDR2 as YYNGEE. Trimming left V 3 bases short and J 4 bases short, with 17 bases between. CDR3 sequence: CASSGQVGRGYNEQFF. The CDR3 DNA reads as TGTGCCAGCAGCGGGCAGGTGGGGCGCGGTTACAATGAGCAGTTCTTC.

J is TRBJ2-4 and V is TRBV20-1; tentative D call: TRBD1 (5 bases). V gave up 5 bases and J gave up 16 bases, with 18 bases separating them. CDR3 size: 11 residues. CDR1 and CDR2 from the germline V gene are DFQATT and SNEGSKA (reference sequence). The chain's CDR3 is CSAPNQAREYF. In nucleotides, the CDR3 is TGCAGTGCTCCTAACCAGGCCAGGGAATACTTC.

The chain couples TRBV28 to TRBJ1-6; a possible D gene is TRBD1 (5 bases). V gave up 5 bases and J gave up 2 bases, with 10 bases separating them. Germline CDR1 reads MDHEN; CDR2 reads SYDVKM. The CDR3 loop spans 15 amino acids. The CDR3 spells CASSLGGTYNSPLHF. CDR3 nucleotides: TGTGCCAGCAGTCTTGGGGGGACCTATAATTCACCCCTCCACTTT.

V and J are TRBV9 and TRBJ2-7; TRBD1 matches at 7 bases. The V gene end was trimmed by 4 bases and the J gene end by 4 bases; junction bases not matched to a gene: 14. This CDR3 has 16 residues. The V gene's germline CDR1 is SGDLS and CDR2 YYNGEE. CDR3 nucleotide sequence: TGTGCCAGCAGCTTACGCCTTGGGACAGTTGTTTACGAGCAGTACGTC. Translating it yields CASSLRLGTVVYEQYV.

The chain uses TRBV9 and TRBJ1-4; the match to TRBD1 covers 8 bases. The length of the CDR3 is 14 residues. Germline trimming cut 4 bases from V and 4 bases from J; bases unmatched to any gene: 3. Looked up from germline, CDR1 is SGDLS and CDR2 is YYNGEE. The CDR3 protein is CASSRGQVNEKLFF. The CDR3 nucleotides are TGTGCCAGCAGCAGGGGACAGGTTAATGAAAAACTGTTTTTT.

V usage is TRBV6-5 and J usage is TRBJ1-5, with D possibly matching TRBD1 (6 bases). The V end was cut by 6 bases, the J end by 4 bases, with 16 bases between. Germline-derived CDR1 and CDR2 are MNHEY and SVGAGI. The CDR3 sequence is 15 residues long. The CDR3 nucleotides are TGTGCCAGCAGAGACCGGACAGCCAGGAATCAGCCCCAGCATTTT. Residues: CASRDRTARNQPQHF.

V usage is TRBV6-6 and J usage is TRBJ2-2, with D possibly TRBD2 on 5 matching bases. V was pared by 10 bases and J by 3 bases, with 12 bases between. The CDR3 covers 13 residues. Germline V gives CDR1 MNHNY, CDR2 SVGAGI (reference sequence). CDR3 sequence (DNA): TGTGCCACGTGCTCGGAGGACACCGGGGAGCTGTTTTTT. It encodes CATCSEDTGELFF.

Written as DNA, the CDR3 is TGTGCCAGCAGCTTGGTGGGCAGGGTTGGCTACGAGCAGTACGTC. This codes for CASSLVGRVGYEQYV. The V gene is TRBV5-6, the J gene TRBJ2-7; tentative D call: TRBD1 (5 bases). The CDR3 totals 15 residues. V dropped 0 bases and J dropped 3 bases, with 13 bases sitting between them. Looked up from germline, CDR1 is SGHDT and CDR2 is YYEEEE.

The sample holds one count of this clone. The chain joins TRBV28 to TRBJ2-4; D uncertain. Trimming pared 8 bases from V and 0 bases from J, leaving 14 bases between. This CDR3 region has 15 residues. Germline CDR1 and CDR2: MDHEN and SYDVKM. The CDR3 protein is CASSRRVLAKNIQYF. The CDR3 bases are TGTGCCAGCTCCCGACGGGTTTTAGCCAAAAACATTCAGTACTTC. Filled out from reference TRBV28 and TRBJ2-4, the complete variable domain reads DVKVTQSSRYLVKRTGEKVFLECVQDMDHENMFWYRQDPGLGLRLIYFSYDVKMKEKGDIPEGYSVSREKKERFSLILESASTNQTSMYLCASSRRVLAKNIQYFGAGTRLSVL.

The chain combines TRBV7-9 with TRBJ2-6; D gene unclear. The length of the CDR3 is 14 residues. The V end was cut by 6 bases, the J end by 0 bases, with 6 bases between. Germline CDR1 SEHNR, CDR2 FQNEAQ (reference sequence). The CDR3 region has the DNA TGTGCCAGCAGTGAGGCCTCTGGGGCCAACGTCCTGACTTTC. Its translation: CASSEASGANVLTF.